A single sample is the source of the 17 T cell receptor beta chains below, sequenced in a study of cytomegalovirus exposure and HLA in healthy donors. The table came from immunoSEQ multiplex PCR; TCRdb's copy has only in-frame clones and leaves some out. The sample shows under 130,000 clones, about 88% of them seen only once. The sample taken for sequencing was PBMCs. The origin of the receptors is a woman between 18 and 30 years old in good health and CMV-seropositive.

The J gene is TRBJ2-5, the V gene TRBV30, with TRBD1 identical over 7 bases. J lost 7 bases, V lost 0 bases, and 14 bases had no gene match. Germline values: CDR1 GTSNPN, CDR2 SVGIG (reference sequence). This CDR3 spans 16 amino acids. CDR3 region: CAWSVLHRGRGATQYF. CDR3 DNA sequence: TGTGCCTGGAGTGTACTTCACAGGGGCCGGGGAGCGACCCAGTACTTC.

This clone was recorded only once. The rearrangement links TRBV6-1 to TRBJ1-2; weak D call: TRBD1 (5 bases). CDR1 and CDR2 (germline): MNHNS, SASEGT. Trimming left V 1 base short and J 2 bases short, with 8 bases between. CDR3 size: 14 residues. The CDR3 here is CASSEEPGNYGYTF. The CDR3, as DNA: TGTGCCAGCAGTGAAGAGCCAGGGAACTATGGCTACACCTTC.

CDR3 in amino acids: CASSPGGVNTGELFF. The CDR3 nucleotides read TGCGCCAGCAGTCCGGGCGGGGTTAACACCGGGGAGCTGTTTTTT. The chain employs TRBV5-1 and TRBJ2-2; tentatively, D is TRBD2 (6 bases). With 5 bases removed from V and 2 bases from J, the gap between germline ends came to 13 bases. The CDR3 has 15 residues. CDR1 is SGHRS and CDR2 is YFSETQ in the germline V gene.

V is TRBV30 and J is TRBJ1-4; D is possibly TRBD1 (5 bases). Germline CDR1 reads GTSNPN; CDR2 reads SVGIG (reference sequence). V dropped 5 bases and J dropped 5 bases, with 18 bases sitting between them. The CDR3 covers 15 residues. The CDR3 reads CAWGRGGSVNEKLFF. In DNA, the CDR3 is TGTGCCTGGGGCCGGGGGGGGTCGGTGAATGAAAAACTGTTTTTT.

The chain couples TRBV4-2 to TRBJ2-2; D unclear. The germline CDR1 and CDR2 sequences are LGHNA and YNFKEQ. The CDR3 covers 16 residues. V was clipped by 0 bases and J by 2 bases, with 10 bases between them. The CDR3 nucleotides are TGTGCCAGCAGCCAAGACTTAGTCTTCAACACCGGGGAGCTGTTTTTT. This gives the protein CASSQDLVFNTGELFF.

This chain connects TRBV28 to TRBJ2-7, with TRBD1 matching 9 bases. CDR1 MDHEN and CDR2 SYDVKM come from the germline V gene. This CDR3 is 16 amino acids long. J was trimmed by 3 bases and V by 0 bases; bases with no gene match: 6. CDR3 in amino acids: CASSLWGGDRVYEQYF. Here the CDR3 DNA reads TGTGCCAGCAGTTTATGGGGAGGGGACAGGGTCTACGAGCAGTACTTC.

The chain employs TRBV9 and TRBJ2-5; 13 bases agree with TRBD2. CDR1 and CDR2 from the germline V gene are SGDLS and YYNGEE. Unmatched junction bases numbered 3, after V lost 3 bases and J lost 1 base. This CDR3 has 16 amino acids. The CDR3 bases are TGTGCCAGCAGCGGCGGGACTAGCGGGGTCCAAGAGACCCAGTACTTC. It translates to CASSGGTSGVQETQYF.

The V and J genes are TRBV5-1 and TRBJ2-3; D gene unclear. The CDR3 is 15 residues long. Trimming left V 0 bases short and J 1 base short, with 9 bases between. Germline assignment: CDR1 SGHRS and CDR2 YFSETQ. The DNA of the CDR3 is TGCGCCAGCAGCTTGGGGGTACAGCGCACAGATACGCAGTATTTT. Translation: CASSLGVQRTDTQYF.

The DNA of the CDR3 is TGTGCCAGCTCACCACCGGGGGGCTCCTACAATGAGCAGTTCTTC. This sequence encodes CASSPPGGSYNEQFF. This sequence joins TRBV18 and TRBJ2-1; possibly TRBD2 for D (6 bases). V shed 0 bases and J shed 0 bases, with 6 bases lying between them. Per the germline V gene, CDR1 is KGHSH and CDR2 is LQKENI. This CDR3 region has 15 residues.

The chain has TRBV28 and TRBJ2-7; TRBD2 aligns across 7 bases. The CDR3 extends over 14 amino acids. The ends lost 3 bases at V and 4 bases at J; junction bases unmatched: 6. Germline CDR1 is MDHEN and CDR2 is SYDVKM. The CDR3 nucleotides read TGTGCCAGCAGTTTGGCGGGAGCTGGGTACGAGCAGTACTTC. It yields the protein CASSLAGAGYEQYF.

This sequence joins TRBV7-8 and TRBJ2-3; TRBD1 aligns across 7 bases. This CDR3 has 14 residues. J lost 4 bases, V lost 8 bases, and 9 bases had no gene match. The germline CDR1 and CDR2 sequences are SGHVS and FQNEAQ. In DNA form, the CDR3 reads TGTGCCAGCCGACATAACAGGGGAGCAGATACGCAGTATTTT. Residues: CASRHNRGADTQYF.

This clone occurred once. The chain carries TRBV11-2 and TRBJ2-7; the D gene is possibly TRBD1 (6 bases). Trimming took off 6 bases at V and 3 bases at J, with 9 bases between the two ends. The CDR3 length is 12 residues. Germline V gene lookup returns CDR1 SGHAT and CDR2 FQNNGV. This CDR3 reads CASRQGIYEQYF. DNA for the CDR3: TGTGCCAGCAGGCAGGGGATCTACGAGCAGTACTTC.

This chain links TRBV5-1 with TRBJ2-3, with 9 bases aligning to TRBD1. The V gene end was trimmed by 4 bases and the J gene end by 1 base; junction bases not matched to a gene: 13. This CDR3 is built from 18 residues. CDR1 is SGHRS and CDR2 is YFSETQ in the germline V gene. The CDR3 DNA is TGCGCCAGCAGCAGTGGGACAGGGCTCGCCTCGGGCACAGATACGCAGTATTTT. It is translated as CASSSGTGLASGTDTQYF.

This chain connects TRBV7-8 to TRBJ2-2; TRBD2 agrees at 7 bases. The CDR3 sequence is 15 residues long. Germline-derived CDR1 and CDR2 are SGHVS and FQNEAQ. V dropped 5 bases and J dropped 4; count of bases not matched to a gene: 7. The CDR3 loop is CASSRRTSFTGELFF. As DNA, the CDR3 is TGTGCCAGCAGCCGTCGGACTAGTTTCACCGGGGAGCTGTTTTTT.

This sequence joins TRBV5-1 and TRBJ2-7; perhaps TRBD2 as D (5 bases). The CDR3 consists of 18 residues. V was pared by 0 bases and J by 1 base, with 20 bases between. Germline lookup yields CDR1 SGHRS and CDR2 YFSETQ. The CDR3 DNA reads as TGCGCCAGCAGCTTGGGGTTCGTTGGGAGTCAGGAGTCCTACGAGCAGTACTTC. Residues: CASSLGFVGSQESYEQYF.

The chain combines TRBV6-1 with TRBJ2-3; D is possibly TRBD1 (6 bases). V shed 4 bases and J shed 6 bases, with 11 bases lying between them. CDR3 size: 13 residues. Germline-derived CDR1 and CDR2 are MNHNS and SASEGT. Written as DNA, the CDR3 is TGTGCCAGCAGTGGGGGGCGCGGGGATACGCAGTATTTT. Protein sequence: CASSGGRGDTQYF.

The rearrangement uses TRBV19 and TRBJ1-1, with D possibly TRBD1 on 5 matching bases. CDR1 is LNHDA and CDR2 is SQIVND in the germline V gene (reference sequence). Trimming removed 7 bases at V and 3 bases at J, with 12 bases between. The CDR3 is 13 residues long. CDR3 in DNA: TGTGCCAGTAAGGCGGGGCGCTACACTGAAGCTTTCTTT. This gives the protein CASKAGRYTEAFF. Together with reference TRBV19 and TRBJ1-1, the CDR3 gives the full variable domain: DGGITQSPKYLFRKEGQNVTLSCEQNLNHDAMYWYRQDPGQGLRLIYYSQIVNDFQKGDIAEGYSVSREKKESFPLTVTSAQKNPTAFYLCASKAGRYTEAFFGQGTRLTVV.